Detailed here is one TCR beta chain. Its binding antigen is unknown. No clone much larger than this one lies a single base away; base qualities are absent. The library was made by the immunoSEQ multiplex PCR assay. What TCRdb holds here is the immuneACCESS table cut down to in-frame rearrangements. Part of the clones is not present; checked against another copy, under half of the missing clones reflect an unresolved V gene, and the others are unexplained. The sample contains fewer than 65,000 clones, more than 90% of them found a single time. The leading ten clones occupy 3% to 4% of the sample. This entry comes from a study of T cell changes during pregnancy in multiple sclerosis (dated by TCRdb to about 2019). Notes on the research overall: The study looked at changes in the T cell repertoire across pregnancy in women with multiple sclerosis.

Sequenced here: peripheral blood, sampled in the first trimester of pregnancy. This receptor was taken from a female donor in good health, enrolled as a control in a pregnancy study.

The encoded CDR3 is CAWSQKSAGTTKNTEAFF. The DNA sequence is given as TGTGCCTGGAGTCAAAAGTCGGCAGGCACGACCAAGAACACTGAAGCTTTCTTT. Here the chain combines TRBV30 and TRBJ1-1; the D gene lacks a confident call. V is pared back by 2 bases and J by 1 base, with 23 bases lying between the germline termini. The CDR3 contains 18 residues, cysteine and phenylalanine counted. The read is trimmed to its CDR3 DNA, 54 bases read in frame from base 1. CDR1 and CDR2, per the germline V gene (reference sequence), are GTSNPN and SVGIG.